A selection of T cell receptor beta chains follows, all from one sample in a study of blood T cell repertoires in COVID-19. Profiled with immunoSEQ multiplex PCR; TCRdb holds only in-frame clones, not every one. This sample has approximately 500,000 clones, with roughly 90% found just once. Material for sequencing was PBMCs or T cells enriched from blood (not recorded which). Source of these receptors: a woman in her thirties or forties who had recovered from COVID-19. Each CDR3 is given with its conserved first and last residue. A D gene is named only where the DNA matches it firmly. Size values are once, few and many counts, or a class for expanded clones, and some rows have none.

D gene	clone size	V gene	J gene	CDR3 DNA	CDR3 protein
TRBD2	.	TRBV29-1	TRBJ2-1	TGCAGCGTTGAGGGGACTAGCGGACTTAGCTCCTACAATGAGCAGTTCTTC	CSVEGTSGLSSYNEQFF
.	.	TRBV27	TRBJ2-7	TGTGCCAGCAGTTTAAGTGGCCACGAGCAGTACTTC	CASSLSGHEQYF
.	.	TRBV11-2	TRBJ2-4	TGTGCCAGCGAAAGCGGAGCCAAAAACATTCAGTACTTC	CASESGAKNIQYF
TRBD1	once	TRBV6-5	TRBJ2-5	TGTGCCAGCCAAATAGACAGGGCGAGAAAGACCCAGTACTTC	CASQIDRARKTQYF
TRBD2	.	TRBV9	TRBJ2-3	TGTGCCAGCAGCGGCCCGACCCATCTGACTAGCGGGAGGTGGACAGATACGCAGTATTTT	CASSGPTHLTSGRWTDTQYF
.	.	TRBV6-1	TRBJ1-5	TGTGCCAGCAGTGAAGCGCGGGACCAGCCCCAGCATTTT	CASSEARDQPQHF
TRBD1	.	TRBV5-1	TRBJ1-1	TGCGCCAGCAGTGTTGGGACAGGGGATACTGAAGCTTTCTTT	CASSVGTGDTEAFF
.	.	TRBV2	TRBJ1-4	TGTGCCAGCAGTGATGCCGGGATGCTAAATGAAAAACTGTTTTTT	CASSDAGMLNEKLFF
.	.	TRBV19	TRBJ2-7	TGTGCCAGTAGTATAGCGGTCGGGAGATTCAACGAGCAGTACTTC	CASSIAVGRFNEQYF
.	.	TRBV6-5	TRBJ1-2	TGTGCCAGCCTAAAAGCGGGGGCTAACTATGGCTACACCTTC	CASLKAGANYGYTF
TRBD2	.	TRBV30	TRBJ2-1	TGTGCCTGGAGTCACACTAGCGGAAACAATGAGCAGTTCTTC	CAWSHTSGNNEQFF
TRBD1	.	TRBV4-3	TRBJ1-2	TGCGCCAGCAGCGAGGGACAGCGATCTAACTATGGCTACACCTTC	CASSEGQRSNYGYTF
.	.	TRBV5-1	TRBJ1-6	TGCGCCAGCAGCTTCCGGGACATTTCACCCCTCCACTTT	CASSFRDISPLHF
TRBD1	.	TRBV18	TRBJ2-3	TGTGCCAGCTCACCACAAAGACAGGGTGTGGGAGATACGCAGTATTTT	CASSPQRQGVGDTQYF
.	.	TRBV5-1	TRBJ1-1	TGCGCCAGCAGGGGGGGGCCGTATACTGAAGCTTTCTTT	CASRGGPYTEAFF
.	few	TRBV2	TRBJ2-7	TGTGCCAGCAGTGAACCGGTCGAGCAGTACTTC	CASSEPVEQYF
.	few	TRBV5-1	TRBJ1-1	TGCGCCAGCAGCGAAACGACAGGACGGACTTTCTTT	CASSETTGRTFF
TRBD1	.	TRBV6-5	TRBJ2-3	TGTGCCAGCAGTCCACGGGACAGGCACACAGATACGCAGTATTTT	CASSPRDRHTDTQYF
.	.	TRBV12-3/TRBV12-4	TRBJ1-1	TGTGCCAGCAGCCCTTCAGTGAACACTGAAGCTTTCTTT	CASSPSVNTEAFF
TRBD1	.	TRBV6-5	TRBJ1-5	TGTGCCGGCCGGACAGGGAACAATCAGCCCCAGCATTTT	CAGRTGNNQPQHF
TRBD1	.	TRBV27	TRBJ2-7	TGTGCCAGCAGTCCAGGACAGGGGGGTGGCTTTTTCTCCTACGAGCAGTACTTC	CASSPGQGGGFFSYEQYF
.	.	TRBV6-5	TRBJ1-2	TGTGCCAGCAGTTACGAGTGGACTTCCAACTATGGCTACACCTTC	CASSYEWTSNYGYTF
.	few	TRBV4-1	TRBJ1-4	TGCGCCAGCAGCCAAGGGTCGACAGCCGCAACTAATGAAAAACTGTTTTTT	CASSQGSTAATNEKLFF
.	.	TRBV15	TRBJ2-4	TGTGCCACCAGCAGAGGAATTCAGGGGGGAGCGACCAAAAACATTCAGTACTTC	CATSRGIQGGATKNIQYF
.	few	TRBV5-1	TRBJ2-1	TGCGCCAGCAGCCCCAGACAGGGGTGGGGCGGGACTACTTACAATGAGCAGTTCTTC	CASSPRQGWGGTTYNEQFF
.	few	TRBV20-1	TRBJ1-5	TGCAGTGCTAGTCCTCCGCAGTATAGCAATCAGCCCCAGCATTTT	CSASPPQYSNQPQHF
TRBD2	.	TRBV9	TRBJ2-5	TGTGCCAGCAGCGGACGAGCGGGAGGGCCGTCAGAGACCCAGTACTTC	CASSGRAGGPSETQYF
TRBD1	.	TRBV19	TRBJ2-7	TGTGCCAGTAGTCTGACGACAGGGCCCACCTACGAGCAGTACTTC	CASSLTTGPTYEQYF
.	.	TRBV9	TRBJ2-3	TGTGCCAGCAGCGCCCCGGTGAGGGCCTTGGGGAGCACAGATACGCAGTATTTT	CASSAPVRALGSTDTQYF
.	.	TRBV27	TRBJ2-1	TGTGCCAGCAGTTTGGAGACAGGTATGAGCAATGAGCAGTTCTTC	CASSLETGMSNEQFF
.	once	TRBV6-5	TRBJ1-5	TGTGCCAGCAGTCGGGATGGCCGAAGCAATCAGCCCCAGCATTTT	CASSRDGRSNQPQHF
.	.	TRBV10-3	TRBJ2-1	TGTGCCATCAGTGAGTCCGGCGGCGGAAGGCAGTTCTTC	CAISESGGGRQFF
.	once	TRBV19	TRBJ2-1	TGTGCCAGTAGTATAGATCGAGTCACTGAGCAGTTCTTC	CASSIDRVTEQFF
.	.	TRBV5-6	TRBJ1-2	TGTGCCAGCAGCTCCGGCGGAGGGCTGAGGTATGGCTACACCTTC	CASSSGGGLRYGYTF
.	few	TRBV12-3/TRBV12-4	TRBJ1-5	TGTGCCAGCAGTTTACAGATGGATCAGCCCCAGCATTTT	CASSLQMDQPQHF
.	.	TRBV5-8	TRBJ1-1	TGTGCCAGCAGCTCCTCTTCTCGGGGGTCTGAAGCTTTCTTT	CASSSSSRGSEAFF
TRBD1	.	TRBV6-5	TRBJ1-6	TGTGCCAGCAAAGCAGGGGGTGAGCCCCTCCACTTT	CASKAGGEPLHF
.	.	TRBV5-4	TRBJ2-4	TGTGCCAGCAGCGAATGGCCAAACATTCAGTACTTC	CASSEWPNIQYF
.	.	TRBV7-9	TRBJ1-4	TGTGCCAGCATGGGAGGGCAGGGAGTCGAAAAACTGTTTTTT	CASMGGQGVEKLFF
.	.	TRBV12-3/TRBV12-4	TRBJ1-5	TGTGCCAGCAGCCCCCTTCCCCCTCAGCCCCAGCATTTT	CASSPLPPQPQHF
.	.	TRBV3-1/TRBV3-2	TRBJ1-5	TGTGCCAGCAGCCAATCGGGGACATTCTTTAGCAATCAGCCCCAGCATTTT	CASSQSGTFFSNQPQHF
.	.	TRBV29-1	TRBJ2-3	TGCAGCGTCAAACAGGCCAGCACAGATACGCAGTATTTT	CSVKQASTDTQYF
TRBD1	.	TRBV10-3	TRBJ2-7	TGCGCAGGGGGACAGGGACCCTACGAGCAGTACTTC	CAGGQGPYEQYF